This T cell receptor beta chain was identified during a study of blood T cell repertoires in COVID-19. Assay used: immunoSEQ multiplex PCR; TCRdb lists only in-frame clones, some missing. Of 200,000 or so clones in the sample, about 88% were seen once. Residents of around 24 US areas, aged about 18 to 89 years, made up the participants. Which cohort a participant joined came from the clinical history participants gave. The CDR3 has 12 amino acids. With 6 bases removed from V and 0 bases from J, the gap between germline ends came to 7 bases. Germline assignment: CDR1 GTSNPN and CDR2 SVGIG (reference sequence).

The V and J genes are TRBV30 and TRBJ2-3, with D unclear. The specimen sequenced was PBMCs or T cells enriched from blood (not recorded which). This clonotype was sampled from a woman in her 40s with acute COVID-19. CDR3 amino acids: CACRPSTDTQYF. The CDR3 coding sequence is TGTGCCTGTCGTCCTAGCACAGATACGCAGTATTTT.